The clone carrying this TCR beta chain was counted at least ten times. Its cognate antigen is unknown. V was clipped by 0 bases and J by 3 bases, with 6 bases between them. CDR3 length: 13 residues. Looked up from germline, CDR1 is DFQATT and CDR2 is SNEGSKA (reference sequence). Time point specified: longitudinal time-point 2. Stored at -80 C, 2 million PBMCs were the source of the unsorted libraries. The sample originates from a study of neurological immune-mediated disorders. The cDNA was generated through 5'RACE incorporating 10-nucleotide random UMIs. TCRdb re-called the 5' RACE reads with MiXCR, one entry per CDR3 protein. The repertoire has some 30,000 distinct CDR3 sequences, around 13% of them found once; the top ten carry 2% to 2.5%. General study findings and limits: HTLV-1-associated myelopathy ranked highest for TCR clonal expansion and multiple sclerosis lowest, beneath healthy controls. Expanded clones shared no CDR3 amino acid sequences across subjects, suggesting private repertoires in all groups.

The source material was PBMCs. The chain couples TRBV20-1 to TRBJ2-1; no firm D call. The TCR comes from a woman aged 40 to 49 in good health. CDR3 protein: CSARDPGYNEQFF. DNA for the CDR3: TGCAGTGCTAGAGATCCGGGCTACAATGAGCAGTTCTTC.